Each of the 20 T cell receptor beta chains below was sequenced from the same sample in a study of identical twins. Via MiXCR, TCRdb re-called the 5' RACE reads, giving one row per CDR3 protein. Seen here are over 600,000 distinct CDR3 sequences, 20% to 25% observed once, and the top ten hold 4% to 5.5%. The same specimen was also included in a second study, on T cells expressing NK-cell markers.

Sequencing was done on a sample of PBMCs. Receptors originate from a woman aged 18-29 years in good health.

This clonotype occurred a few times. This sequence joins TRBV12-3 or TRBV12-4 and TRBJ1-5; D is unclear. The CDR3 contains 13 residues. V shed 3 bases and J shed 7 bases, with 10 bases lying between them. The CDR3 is CASSFAREQPQHF. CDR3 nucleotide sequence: TGTGCCAGCAGTTTCGCCCGGGAACAGCCCCAGCATTTT.

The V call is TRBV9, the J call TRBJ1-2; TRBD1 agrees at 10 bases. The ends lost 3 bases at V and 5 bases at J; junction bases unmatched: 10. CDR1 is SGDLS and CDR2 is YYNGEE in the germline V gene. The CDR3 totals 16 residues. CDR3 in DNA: TGTGCCAGCAGCGCGCCGGGACAGGGGCTTTCTTATGGCTACACCTTC. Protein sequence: CASSAPGQGLSYGYTF.

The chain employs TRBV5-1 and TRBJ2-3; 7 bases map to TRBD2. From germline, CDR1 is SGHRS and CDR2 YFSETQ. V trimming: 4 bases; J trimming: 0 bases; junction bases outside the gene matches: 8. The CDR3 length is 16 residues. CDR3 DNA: TGCGCCAGCAGCGTCCAGCGGGAACTTAGCACAGATACGCAGTATTTT. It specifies CASSVQRELSTDTQYF.

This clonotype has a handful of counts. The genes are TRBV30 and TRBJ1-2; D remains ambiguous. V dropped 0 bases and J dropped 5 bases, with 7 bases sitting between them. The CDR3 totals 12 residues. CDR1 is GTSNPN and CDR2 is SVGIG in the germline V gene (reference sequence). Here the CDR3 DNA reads TGTGCCTGGAGTGTATCGGAGTATGGCTACACCTTC. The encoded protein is CAWSVSEYGYTF.

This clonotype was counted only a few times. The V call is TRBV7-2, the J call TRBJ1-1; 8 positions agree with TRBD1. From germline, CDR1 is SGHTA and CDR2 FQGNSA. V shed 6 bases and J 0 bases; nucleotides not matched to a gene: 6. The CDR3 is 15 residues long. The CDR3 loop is CASSRQGRLNTEAFF. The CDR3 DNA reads TGTGCCAGCAGTCGACAGGGGCGGTTGAACACTGAAGCTTTCTTT. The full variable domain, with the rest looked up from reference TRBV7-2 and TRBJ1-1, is GAGVSQSPSNKVTEKGKDVELRCDPISGHTALYWYRQSLGQGLEFLIYFQGNSAPDKSGLPSDRFSAERTGGSVSTLTIQRTQQEDSAVYLCASSRQGRLNTEAFFGQGTRLTVV.

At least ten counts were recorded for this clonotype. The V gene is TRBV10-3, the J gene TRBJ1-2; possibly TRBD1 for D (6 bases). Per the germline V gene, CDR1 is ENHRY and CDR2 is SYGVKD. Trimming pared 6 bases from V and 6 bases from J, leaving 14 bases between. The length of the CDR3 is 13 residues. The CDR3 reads CAISADRIDGYTF. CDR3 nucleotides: TGTGCCATCAGCGCCGACAGGATTGATGGCTACACCTTC.

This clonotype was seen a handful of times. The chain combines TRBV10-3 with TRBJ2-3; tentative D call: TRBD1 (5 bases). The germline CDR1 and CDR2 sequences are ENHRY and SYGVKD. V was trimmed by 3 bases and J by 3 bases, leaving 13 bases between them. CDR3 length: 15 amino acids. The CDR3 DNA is TGTGCCATCAGTGAAAGGCAGGGAACGACAGATACGCAGTATTTT. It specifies CAISERQGTTDTQYF.

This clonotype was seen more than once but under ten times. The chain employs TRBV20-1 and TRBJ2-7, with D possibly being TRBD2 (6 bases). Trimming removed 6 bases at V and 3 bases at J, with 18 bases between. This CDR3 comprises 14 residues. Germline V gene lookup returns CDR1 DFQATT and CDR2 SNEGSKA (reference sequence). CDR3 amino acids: CSAKATAGLYEQYF. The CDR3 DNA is TGCAGTGCCAAAGCTACGGCGGGGCTCTACGAGCAGTACTTC.

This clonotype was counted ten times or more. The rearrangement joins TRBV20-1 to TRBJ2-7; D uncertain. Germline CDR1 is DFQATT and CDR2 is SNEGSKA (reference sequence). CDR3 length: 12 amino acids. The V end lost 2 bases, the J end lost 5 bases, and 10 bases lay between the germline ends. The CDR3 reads CSARLQQHEQYF. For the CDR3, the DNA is TGCAGTGCTAGACTTCAGCAGCACGAGCAGTACTTC.

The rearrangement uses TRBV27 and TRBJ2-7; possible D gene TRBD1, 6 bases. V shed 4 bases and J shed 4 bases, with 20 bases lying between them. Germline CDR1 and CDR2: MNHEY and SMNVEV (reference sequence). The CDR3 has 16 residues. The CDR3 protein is CASSSRQARSPYEQYF. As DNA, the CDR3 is TGTGCCAGCAGTTCCCGACAGGCGCGTTCGCCTTACGAGCAGTACTTC.

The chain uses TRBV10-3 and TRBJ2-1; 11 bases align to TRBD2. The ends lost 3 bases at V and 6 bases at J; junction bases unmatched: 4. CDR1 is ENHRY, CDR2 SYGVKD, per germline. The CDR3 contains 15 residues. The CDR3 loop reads CAISERLAGFNEQFF. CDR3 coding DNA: TGTGCCATCAGTGAAAGACTAGCGGGATTCAATGAGCAGTTCTTC.

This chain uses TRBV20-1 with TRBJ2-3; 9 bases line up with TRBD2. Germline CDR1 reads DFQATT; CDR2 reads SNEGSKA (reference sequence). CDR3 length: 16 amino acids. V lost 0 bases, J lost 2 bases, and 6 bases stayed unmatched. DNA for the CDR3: TGCAGTGCTAGAGATACGCGGGGGGGGATCACAGATACGCAGTATTTT. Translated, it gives CSARDTRGGITDTQYF.

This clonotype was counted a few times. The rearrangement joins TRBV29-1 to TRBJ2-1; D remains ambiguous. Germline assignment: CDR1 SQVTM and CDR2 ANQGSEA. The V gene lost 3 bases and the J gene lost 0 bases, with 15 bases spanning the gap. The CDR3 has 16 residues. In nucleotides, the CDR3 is TGCAGCGTTGAGGGTACGGAGCGAAGCTCCTACAATGAGCAGTTCTTC. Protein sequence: CSVEGTERSSYNEQFF.

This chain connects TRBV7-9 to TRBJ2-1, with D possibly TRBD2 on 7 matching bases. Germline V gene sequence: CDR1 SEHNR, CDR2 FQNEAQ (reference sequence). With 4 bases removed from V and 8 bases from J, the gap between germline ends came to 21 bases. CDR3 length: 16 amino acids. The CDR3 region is CASSSRLGGAKHEQFF. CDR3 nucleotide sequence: TGTGCCAGCAGCTCCCGGTTGGGGGGGGCTAAGCATGAGCAGTTCTTC.

For the CDR3, the DNA is TGTGCCAGCAGTACTAGCAGGGTCTGGTCACCCCTCCACTTT. It translates to CASSTSRVWSPLHF. The V call is TRBV12-3 or TRBV12-4, the J call TRBJ1-6, with D perhaps matching TRBD1 (5 bases). The CDR3 is 14 residues long. The V gene lost 5 bases and the J gene lost 10 bases, with 15 bases spanning the gap.

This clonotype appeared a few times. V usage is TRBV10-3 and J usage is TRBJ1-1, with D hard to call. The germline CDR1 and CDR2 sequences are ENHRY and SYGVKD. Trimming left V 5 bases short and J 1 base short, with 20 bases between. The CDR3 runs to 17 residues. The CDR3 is CAISFPGKGARNTEAFF. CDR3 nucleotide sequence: TGTGCCATCAGTTTCCCAGGAAAGGGAGCCAGGAACACTGAAGCTTTCTTT.

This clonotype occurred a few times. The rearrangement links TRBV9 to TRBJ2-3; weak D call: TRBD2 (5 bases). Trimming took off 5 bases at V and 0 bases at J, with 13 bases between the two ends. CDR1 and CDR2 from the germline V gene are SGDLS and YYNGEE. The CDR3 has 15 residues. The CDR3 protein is CASRAGDFSTDTQYF. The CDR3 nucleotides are TGTGCCAGCAGGGCCGGGGATTTTAGCACAGATACGCAGTATTTT.

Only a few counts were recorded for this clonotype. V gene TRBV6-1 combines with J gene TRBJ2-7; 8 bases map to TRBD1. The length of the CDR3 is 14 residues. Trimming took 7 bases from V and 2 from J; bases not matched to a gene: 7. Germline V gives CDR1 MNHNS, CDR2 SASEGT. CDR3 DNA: TGTGCCAGCACCCCTGGACAGGGCGCCTACGAGCAGTACTTC. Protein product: CASTPGQGAYEQYF.

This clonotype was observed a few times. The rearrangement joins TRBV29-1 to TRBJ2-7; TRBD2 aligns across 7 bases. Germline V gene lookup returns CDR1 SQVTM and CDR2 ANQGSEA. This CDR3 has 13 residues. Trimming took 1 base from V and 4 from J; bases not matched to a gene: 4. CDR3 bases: TGCAGCGTTGAAGGGATGGGAGGGTACGAGCAGTACTTC. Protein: CSVEGMGGYEQYF.

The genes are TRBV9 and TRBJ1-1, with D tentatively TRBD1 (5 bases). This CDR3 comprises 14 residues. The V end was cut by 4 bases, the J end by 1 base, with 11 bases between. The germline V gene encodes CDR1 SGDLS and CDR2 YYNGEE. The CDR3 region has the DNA TGTGCCAGCAGCCAGCGACAGACGAACACTGAAGCTTTCTTT. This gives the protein CASSQRQTNTEAFF.